The present entry profiles one TCR beta chain with its context. What this receptor recognizes is not known. It has no much larger one-base neighbor in the sample; base qualities were not kept. TCRbeta CDR3 regions were amplified from genomic DNA using the immunoSEQ Assay, a bias-controlled multiplex PCR. For the original study's pipeline: The number of nucleated cells in each sample was estimated from the amplification of reference gene primers within the assay. Sequence reads were collapsed and filtered to measure the absolute abundance of every unique TCRbeta CDR3 rearrangement. For each sample, productive Simpson clonality was calculated as the square root of Simpson's diversity index over productive rearrangements. TCRdb stores this immuneACCESS table with in-frame sequences only. Part of the clones is absent; in the studies checked, under half of the shortfall reflects unresolved V genes, and no reason is known for the rest. V and J calls plus clone size are reproduced from that table; the DNA served to infer D and trimming. The sample contains fewer than 250,000 clones, 80% to 95% of them found a single time. Around 0.86% of the sample is held by the ten biggest clonotypes.

For CDR1 and CDR2, the germline V gene lists SQVTM and ANQGSEA. CDR3 length: 16 amino acids, cysteine to phenylalanine. Solely the CDR3 DNA is kept, with 48 bases framed from the first base. Here V drops 2 bases and J drops 1 base, and the junction holds 4 bases not matched to any gene. One collaborating source in Seattle enrolled patients during active infection and followed them longitudinally through the course of disease. Collaborating institutions collected whole blood in K2EDTA tubes following their own protocols. Collaborator samples were shipped for TCRbeta analysis as frozen whole blood, isolated PBMCs, or DNA extracted from either sample type. The record originates from a study of blood T cell repertoires in COVID-19 (TCRdb year 2020). A note on the overall study: Samples covering the acute and convalescent phases of COVID-19 were provided by collaborators in the United States, Italy and Spain. Sample metadata almost always included a de-identified subject ID, COVID-19 status, age in years and sex. Samples were obtained from the ongoing ImmuneRACE study (first 160 participants) and from 1,254 subjects provided by 6 global collaborators. Where HLA class I and class II types were available, the types were taken from metadata supplied by the sample provider, not from assay-based typing. The material from the prospective study consisted of cDNA or gDNA derived from T cells, B-cell-depleted T cells, or PBMCs. Deeply sampled blood TCRbeta repertoires from subjects exposed to, actively infected with, or recovered from COVID-19 were included in the dataset. The repertoires were released in a freely available public database meant as a resource for research on the immune response to SARS-CoV-2. Overall study outcomes, separate from this receptor: The amount of clinical and demographic metadata varied by source and participant and was provided uncurated.

The sequencing sample was made of peripheral blood. The receptor chain draws on TRBV29-1 and TRBJ2-1, and 11 junctional nucleotides match TRBD2. The sequence derives from a man aged 25-45 years with COVID-19, enrolled during active disease. Here the CDR3 is given as CSVEPSGGPSYNEQFF. In nucleotide form, the sequence is TGCAGCGTTGAACCTAGCGGGGGGCCGTCCTACAATGAGCAGTTCTTC.